These 20 T cell receptor beta chains were sequenced from one sample in a study of blood T cell repertoires in COVID-19. Some clones are missing from TCRdb's copy, which holds only in-frame ones; the method was immunoSEQ multiplex PCR. Among under 150,000 clones, around 82% were seen once, and the ten largest hold more than 3%. Source material: PBMCs or T cells enriched from blood (not recorded which). Source of these receptors: a man aged 45-60 years in a cohort exposed to, infected with or recovered from COVID-19 (not recorded which).

The chain couples TRBV10-1 to TRBJ2-5; D unclear. The CDR3 has 14 residues. Deletions cut 0 bases from V and 1 base from J, with 6 bases between. CDR1 WNHNN and CDR2 SYGVQD come from the germline V gene (reference sequence). Here the CDR3 DNA reads TGCGCCAGCAGTGAGTCTGGCAGCCAAGAGACCCAGTACTTC. Translated: CASSESGSQETQYF.

V gene TRBV7-9 combines with J gene TRBJ2-7; 11 nucleotides line up with TRBD2. Looked up from germline, CDR1 is SEHNR and CDR2 is FQNEAQ (reference sequence). With 5 bases clipped from V and 5 bases from J, the junction kept 11 bases outside the gene matches. The CDR3 covers 16 residues. This chain's CDR3 is CASSPRGLAGNHEQYF. CDR3 DNA sequence: TGTGCCAGCAGCCCTAGAGGACTAGCGGGTAACCACGAGCAGTACTTC.

This chain joins TRBV2 and TRBJ2-5, with unresolved D. V lost 4 bases, J lost 3 bases, and 9 bases lay in between. Per the germline V gene, CDR1 is SNHLY and CDR2 is FYNNEI. The CDR3 extends over 13 amino acids. The CDR3 DNA reads as TGTGCCAGCAGTGTGCTAGGAGAAGAGACCCAGTACTTC. Translating gives CASSVLGEETQYF.

The sample holds many counts of this clone. The rearrangement uses TRBV11-2 and TRBJ2-3, with TRBD1 identical over 11 bases. Germline V lookup: CDR1 SGHAT, CDR2 FQNNGV. The CDR3 has 15 amino acids. Losses at the gene ends were 5 bases for V and 6 bases for J; bases not matched to a gene: 7. CDR3 sequence (DNA): TGTGCCAGCAGCCTAGGACAGGGGGCTATGGATACGCAGTATTTT. Residues: CASSLGQGAMDTQYF. The full variable domain, completed using reference TRBV11-2 and TRBJ2-3, is EAGVAQSPRYKIIEKRQSVAFWCNPISGHATLYWYQQILGQGPKLLIQFQNNGVVDDSQLPKDRFSAERLKGVDSTLKIQPAKLEDSAVYLCASSLGQGAMDTQYFGPGTRLTVL.

This clone was detected only once. The rearrangement links TRBV19 to TRBJ2-1; no reliable D call. The CDR3 totals 17 residues. Trimming pared 5 bases from V and 2 bases from J, leaving 19 bases between. CDR1 and CDR2 (germline): LNHDA, SQIVND (reference sequence). The CDR3 coding sequence is TGTGCCAGTAGTCTCTACGGCCCGGTGGGCGCCTACAATGAGCAGTTCTTC. Residues: CASSLYGPVGAYNEQFF.

The chain couples TRBV5-1 to TRBJ2-1; 9 nucleotides match TRBD2. CDR1 is SGHRS and CDR2 is YFSETQ in the germline V gene. The CDR3 is made up of 18 amino acids. V was pared by 5 bases and J by 6 bases, with 18 bases of the junction left unmatched. The CDR3 protein is CASRSGVAGEADSNEQFF. CDR3 nucleotides: TGCGCCAGCAGGTCCGGGGTAGCGGGAGAAGCAGACAGCAATGAGCAGTTCTTC.

The chain couples TRBV6-5 to TRBJ2-2; a possible D gene is TRBD1 (5 bases). From germline, CDR1 is MNHEY and CDR2 SVGAGI. CDR3 size: 13 residues. The V end lost 7 bases, the J end lost 4 bases, and 10 bases lay between the germline ends. The CDR3 loop is CASKGRGTGELFF. The CDR3 DNA is TGTGCCAGCAAGGGGCGTGGCACCGGGGAGCTGTTTTTT.

This sequence joins TRBV7-9 and TRBJ2-1; 7 bases map to TRBD1. This CDR3 has 12 residues. CDR1 is SEHNR and CDR2 is FQNEAQ in the germline V gene (reference sequence). The V gene end was trimmed by 5 bases and the J gene end by 10 bases; junction bases not matched to a gene: 5. The DNA for the CDR3 is TGTGCCAGCAGCCCTCTGACAGGGGAGCAGTTCTTC. Translation gives CASSPLTGEQFF.

This chain links TRBV24-1 with TRBJ2-3; maybe TRBD1 (5 bases). Germline CDR1 and CDR2: KGHDR and SFDVKD. V lost 6 bases and J 3 bases, leaving 12 bases between the germline ends. This CDR3 is built from 14 residues. The CDR3 DNA is TGTGCCACCAGTTCCCCGGACATAACAGATACGCAGTATTTT. As protein: CATSSPDITDTQYF.

This chain connects TRBV28 to TRBJ1-2, with D perhaps matching TRBD1 (6 bases). Trimming took off 10 bases at V and 3 bases at J, with 6 bases between the two ends. The CDR3 consists of 10 residues. The germline V gene encodes CDR1 MDHEN and CDR2 SYDVKM. DNA for the CDR3: TGTGCCACAGGGGACTATGGCTACACCTTC. It translates to CATGDYGYTF.

This sequence joins TRBV24-1 and TRBJ2-1; 11 bases line up with TRBD2. The CDR3 covers 13 residues. Germline V CDR1 and CDR2: KGHDR, SFDVKD. CDR3 amino acids: CAIAGGIYNEQFF. In DNA form, the CDR3 reads TGTGCTATAGCGGGAGGGATCTACAATGAGCAGTTCTTC.

J is TRBJ2-3 and V is TRBV12-3 or TRBV12-4, with D maybe TRBD2 (5 bases). The CDR3 sequence is 13 residues long. Trimming removed 8 bases from V and 2 bases from J, with 11 bases in between. This CDR3 reads CASSGSFTDTQYF. The CDR3 DNA reads TGTGCCAGCTCGGGATCCTTCACAGATACGCAGTATTTT.

This clone was counted once. Here the CDR3 reads CSASRPGGTAEAFF. The CDR3 DNA reads TGCAGTGCTAGTAGGCCAGGGGGAACGGCTGAAGCTTTCTTT. V and J are TRBV20-1 and TRBJ1-1; TRBD1 aligns across 7 bases. Losses at the gene ends were 3 bases for V and 6 bases for J; bases not matched to a gene: 10. Germline V CDR1 and CDR2: DFQATT, SNEGSKA (reference sequence). There are 14 residues in the CDR3.

This clone was seen a handful of times. The gene calls are TRBV29-1 and TRBJ1-1; D perhaps matches TRBD1 (6 bases). The CDR3 totals 12 residues. Per the germline V gene, CDR1 is SQVTM and CDR2 is ANQGSEA. The V and J ends lost 7 bases and 8 bases respectively, with 17 bases between them. The CDR3 region has the DNA TGCAGCGCCGAGGGGGGGGAAAAAGAAGCTTTCTTT. Translated, it gives CSAEGGEKEAFF.

V usage is TRBV5-4 and J usage is TRBJ2-1; 9 bases are a match to TRBD1. The trim removed 0 bases at V and 8 bases at J, leaving 6 bases unmatched. The V gene's germline CDR1 is SGHNT and CDR2 YYREEE (reference sequence). This CDR3 is built from 15 residues. CDR3 DNA: TGTGCCAGCAGCTTGGGGCGGGACAGGGTCTATGAGCAGTTCTTC. This encodes CASSLGRDRVYEQFF.

This clone was picked up one time. This sequence joins TRBV27 and TRBJ2-7; 11 nucleotides agree with TRBD1. Unmatched junction bases numbered 4, after V lost 3 bases and J lost 3 bases. CDR1 is MNHEY and CDR2 is SMNVEV in the germline V gene (reference sequence). This CDR3 region has 15 residues. In DNA, the CDR3 is TGTGCCAGCAGTTTGACCGGGACAGGGGGCTACGAGCAGTACTTC. Translated, it gives CASSLTGTGGYEQYF.

This clone appeared a single time. CDR3 coding DNA: TGTGCCAGCAGCCTCGGGGAAAGGCTAGCGAACTCCTACGAGCAGTACTTC. Protein: CASSLGERLANSYEQYF. The chain couples TRBV3-1 (or the pseudogene TRBV3-2) to TRBJ2-7, with D tentatively TRBD2 (6 bases). The V gene lost 4 bases and the J gene lost 0 bases, with 19 bases spanning the gap. This CDR3 contains 17 residues. Germline-derived CDR1 and CDR2 are LGHDT and YNNKEL (reference sequence).

The J gene is TRBJ2-5, the V gene TRBV9; D not certain. Germline values: CDR1 SGDLS, CDR2 YYNGEE. V was trimmed by 0 bases and J by 5 bases, leaving 8 bases between them. The CDR3 is 13 residues long. The CDR3 DNA is TGTGCCAGCAGCGTAGATGAACACGAGACCCAGTACTTC. This codes for CASSVDEHETQYF.

Here the CDR3 DNA reads TGTGCCAGCAGCTTAGTTCGCGGGACCTACGAGCAGTACTTC. It encodes CASSLVRGTYEQYF. The chain employs TRBV11-2 and TRBJ2-7; a possible D gene is TRBD2 (6 bases). Germline loops: CDR1 SGHAT, CDR2 FQNNGV. Deletions cut 1 base from V and 2 bases from J, with 9 bases between. This CDR3 has 14 amino acids.

In its sample, this clone was seen once. The chain joins TRBV5-5 to TRBJ2-6; unclear D gene. Germline V CDR1 and CDR2: SGHKS, YYEKEE (reference sequence). The CDR3 contains 17 residues. Trimming shortened V by 1 base and J by 0 bases, and 11 bases separated the two germline ends. CDR3 sequence reads: CASSLIAATSGANVLTF. The CDR3 DNA reads TGTGCCAGCAGCTTGATCGCGGCTACCTCTGGGGCCAACGTCCTGACTTTC.